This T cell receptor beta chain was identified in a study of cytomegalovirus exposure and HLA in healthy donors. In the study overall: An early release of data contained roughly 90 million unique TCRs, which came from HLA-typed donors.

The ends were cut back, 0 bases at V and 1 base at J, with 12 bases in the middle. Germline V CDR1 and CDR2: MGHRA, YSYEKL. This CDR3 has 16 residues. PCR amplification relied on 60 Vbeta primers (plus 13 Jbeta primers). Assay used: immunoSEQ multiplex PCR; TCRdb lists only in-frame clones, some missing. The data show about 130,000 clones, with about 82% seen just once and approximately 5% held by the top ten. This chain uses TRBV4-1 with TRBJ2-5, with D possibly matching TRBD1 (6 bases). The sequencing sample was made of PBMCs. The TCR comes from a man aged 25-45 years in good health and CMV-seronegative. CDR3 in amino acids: CASSQDRTDSQETQYF. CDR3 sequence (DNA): TGCGCCAGCAGCCAAGATAGGACGGACAGCCAAGAGACCCAGTACTTC.